The 5 T cell receptor beta chains listed next were all sequenced from one sample in a study of blood T cell repertoires in COVID-19. Here immunoSEQ multiplex PCR was the method, and the copy in TCRdb shows in-frame clones only, minus some. The sample shows about 58,000 clones, over 65% of them seen only once. Sequencing was done on a sample of peripheral blood. The receptor set was obtained from a man aged 40-55 years with active COVID-19.

This rearrangement joins TRBV7-3 to TRBJ2-5; 8 bases map to TRBD1. CDR3 length equals 15 residues. V trimming: 3 bases; J trimming: 5 bases; junction bases outside the gene matches: 8. Looked up from germline, CDR1 is SGHTA and CDR2 is FQGTGA. The DNA for the CDR3 is TGTGCCAGCAGCTTCCAGGGGGCGCGGCGTGAGACCCAGTACTTC. It translates to CASSFQGARRETQYF.

This chain links TRBV4-1 with TRBJ2-7, with a weak D call TRBD1 (6 bases). Germline loops: CDR1 MGHRA, CDR2 YSYEKL. CDR3 length: 15 residues. Trimming left V 4 bases short and J 4 bases short, with 17 bases between. The CDR3 nucleotides read TGCGCCAGCAGCCTGACAGGATCTGGGGTGTACGAGCAGTACTTC. Translated, it gives CASSLTGSGVYEQYF.

This clone was recorded a few times. The chain joins TRBV19 to TRBJ2-2; the D gene is possibly TRBD2 (5 bases). The V gene's germline CDR1 is LNHDA and CDR2 SQIVND (reference sequence). The CDR3 consists of 14 residues. The V gene lost 7 bases and the J gene lost 1 base, with 10 bases spanning the gap. CDR3: CASMRTLNTGELFF. CDR3 nucleotide sequence: TGTGCCAGTATGAGGACTCTGAACACCGGGGAGCTGTTTTTT.

The rearrangement joins TRBV4-1 to TRBJ2-5, with 11 bases fitting TRBD1. The CDR3 sequence is 15 residues long. Germline V gene lookup returns CDR1 MGHRA and CDR2 YSYEKL. Losses at the gene ends were 5 bases for V and 4 bases for J; bases not matched to a gene: 6. For the CDR3, the DNA is TGCGCCAGCAGCGGGGACAGGGGGTCAGGAGAGACCCAGTACTTC. Translating it yields CASSGDRGSGETQYF.

The chain recombines TRBV5-1 with TRBJ2-3; 9 bases line up with TRBD2. The trim removed 4 bases at V and 3 bases at J, leaving 3 bases unmatched. Germline V CDR1 and CDR2: SGHRS, YFSETQ. The CDR3 is made up of 14 amino acids. CDR3: CASSAAGGTDTQYF. The CDR3, as DNA: TGCGCCAGCAGCGCAGCGGGAGGAACAGATACGCAGTATTTT.